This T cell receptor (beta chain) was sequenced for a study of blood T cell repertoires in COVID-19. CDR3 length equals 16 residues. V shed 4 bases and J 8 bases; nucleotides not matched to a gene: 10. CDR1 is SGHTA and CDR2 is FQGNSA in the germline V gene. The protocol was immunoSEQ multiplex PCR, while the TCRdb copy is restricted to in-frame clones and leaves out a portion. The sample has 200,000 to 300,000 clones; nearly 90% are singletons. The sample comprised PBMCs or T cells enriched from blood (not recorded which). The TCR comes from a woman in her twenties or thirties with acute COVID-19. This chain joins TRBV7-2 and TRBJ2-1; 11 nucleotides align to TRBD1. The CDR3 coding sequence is TGTGCCAGCAGCTCAGTAGGGACAGGGGGAGCAGATGAGCAGTTCTTC. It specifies CASSSVGTGGADEQFF. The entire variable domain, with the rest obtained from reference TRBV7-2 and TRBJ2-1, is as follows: GAGVSQSPSNKVTEKGKDVELRCDPISGHTALYWYRQSLGQGLEFLIYFQGNSAPDKSGLPSDRFSAERTGGSVSTLTIQRTQQEDSAVYLCASSSVGTGGADEQFFGPGTRLTVL.